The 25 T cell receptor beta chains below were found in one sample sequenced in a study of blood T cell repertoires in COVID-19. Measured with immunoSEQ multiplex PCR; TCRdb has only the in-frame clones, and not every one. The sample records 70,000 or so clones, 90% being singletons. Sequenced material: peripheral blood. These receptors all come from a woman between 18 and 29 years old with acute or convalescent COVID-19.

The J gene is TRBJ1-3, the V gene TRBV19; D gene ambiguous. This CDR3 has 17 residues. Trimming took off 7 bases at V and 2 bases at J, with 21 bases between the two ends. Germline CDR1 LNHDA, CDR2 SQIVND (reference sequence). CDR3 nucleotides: TGTGCCAGTATTCACACATCAGGAGGAGCACCTGGAAACACCATATATTTT. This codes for CASIHTSGGAPGNTIYF.

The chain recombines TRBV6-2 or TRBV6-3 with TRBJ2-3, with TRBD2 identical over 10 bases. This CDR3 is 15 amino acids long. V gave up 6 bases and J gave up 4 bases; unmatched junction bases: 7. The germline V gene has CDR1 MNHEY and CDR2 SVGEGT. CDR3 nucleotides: TGTGCCAGCAGCCCCAATAGCGGGGGGCCAGATACGCAGTATTTT. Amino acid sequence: CASSPNSGGPDTQYF.

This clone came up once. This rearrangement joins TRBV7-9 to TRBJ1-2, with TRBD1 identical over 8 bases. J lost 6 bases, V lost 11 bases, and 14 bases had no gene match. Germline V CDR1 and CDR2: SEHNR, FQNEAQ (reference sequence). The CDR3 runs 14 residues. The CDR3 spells CAGADLDREDGYTF. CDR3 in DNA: TGTGCCGGAGCCGATCTGGACAGGGAGGATGGCTACACCTTC.

CDR3 protein: CASSADRLGYTF. CDR3 coding DNA: TGTGCCAGCAGCGCCGACAGGCTTGGCTACACCTTC. The rearrangement joins TRBV2 to TRBJ1-2; maybe TRBD1 (6 bases). This CDR3 is 12 amino acids long. CDR1 SNHLY and CDR2 FYNNEI come from the germline V gene. Trimming removed 6 bases at V and 7 bases at J, with 12 bases between.

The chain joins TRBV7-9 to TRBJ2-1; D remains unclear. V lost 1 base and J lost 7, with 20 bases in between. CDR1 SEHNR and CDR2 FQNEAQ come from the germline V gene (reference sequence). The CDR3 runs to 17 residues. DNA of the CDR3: TGTGCCAGCAGCTTAGGCCCATTAGTGGCAGGCCCGAATGAGCAGTTCTTC. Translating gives CASSLGPLVAGPNEQFF. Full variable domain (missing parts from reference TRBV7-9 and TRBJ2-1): DTGVSQNPRHKITKRGQNVTFRCDPISEHNRLYWYRQTLGQGPEFLTYFQNEAQLEKSRLLSDRFSAERPKGSFSTLEIQRTEQGDSAMYLCASSLGPLVAGPNEQFFGPGTRLTVL.

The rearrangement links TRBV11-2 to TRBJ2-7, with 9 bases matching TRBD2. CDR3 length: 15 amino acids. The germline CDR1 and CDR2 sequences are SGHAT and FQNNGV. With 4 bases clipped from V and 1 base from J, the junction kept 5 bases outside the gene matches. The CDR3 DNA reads TGTGCCAGCAGCTCCATAGCGGGGGTTTCCTACGAGCAGTACTTC. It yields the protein CASSSIAGVSYEQYF. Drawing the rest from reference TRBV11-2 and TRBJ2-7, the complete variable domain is EAGVAQSPRYKIIEKRQSVAFWCNPISGHATLYWYQQILGQGPKLLIQFQNNGVVDDSQLPKDRFSAERLKGVDSTLKIQPAKLEDSAVYLCASSSIAGVSYEQYFGPGTRLTVT.

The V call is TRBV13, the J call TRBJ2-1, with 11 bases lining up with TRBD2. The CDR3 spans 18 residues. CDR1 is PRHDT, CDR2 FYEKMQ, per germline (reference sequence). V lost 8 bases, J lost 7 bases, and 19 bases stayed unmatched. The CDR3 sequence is CASHKNGHLAGGHNEQFF. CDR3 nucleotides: TGTGCCAGCCACAAGAACGGTCACCTAGCGGGGGGACATAATGAGCAGTTCTTC.

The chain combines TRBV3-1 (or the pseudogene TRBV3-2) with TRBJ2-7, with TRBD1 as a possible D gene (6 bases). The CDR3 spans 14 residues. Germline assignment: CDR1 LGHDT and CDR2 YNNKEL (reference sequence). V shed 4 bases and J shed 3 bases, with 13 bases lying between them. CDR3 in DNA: TGTGCCAGCAGCCCTGACAGGAGCCACTACGAGCAGTACTTC. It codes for CASSPDRSHYEQYF.

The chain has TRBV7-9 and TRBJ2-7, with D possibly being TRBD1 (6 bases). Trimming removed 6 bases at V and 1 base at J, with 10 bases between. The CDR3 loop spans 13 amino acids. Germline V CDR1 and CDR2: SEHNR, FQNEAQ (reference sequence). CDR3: CASRPDSSYEQYF. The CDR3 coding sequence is TGTGCCAGCAGACCGGACAGTTCCTACGAGCAGTACTTC.

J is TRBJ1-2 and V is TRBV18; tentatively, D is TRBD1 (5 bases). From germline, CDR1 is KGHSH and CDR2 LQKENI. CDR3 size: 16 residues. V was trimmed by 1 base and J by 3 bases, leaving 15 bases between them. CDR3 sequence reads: CASSPQGDGGDYGYTF. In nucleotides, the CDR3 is TGTGCCAGCTCACCACAGGGAGACGGGGGAGACTATGGCTACACCTTC.

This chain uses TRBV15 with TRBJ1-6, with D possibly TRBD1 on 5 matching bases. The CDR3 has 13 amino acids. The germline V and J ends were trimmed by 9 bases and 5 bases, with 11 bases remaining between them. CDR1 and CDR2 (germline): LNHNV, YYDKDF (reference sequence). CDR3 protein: CATAAGNNSPLHF. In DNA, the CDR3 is TGTGCCACTGCTGCAGGGAATAATTCACCCCTCCACTTT.

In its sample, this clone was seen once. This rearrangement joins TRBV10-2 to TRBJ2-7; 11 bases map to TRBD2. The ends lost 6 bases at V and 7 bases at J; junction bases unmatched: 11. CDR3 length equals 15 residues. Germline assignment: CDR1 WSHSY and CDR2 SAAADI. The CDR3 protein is CASRLSGGGSGEQYF. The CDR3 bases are TGCGCCAGCAGACTTAGCGGGGGGGGAAGTGGGGAGCAGTACTTC.

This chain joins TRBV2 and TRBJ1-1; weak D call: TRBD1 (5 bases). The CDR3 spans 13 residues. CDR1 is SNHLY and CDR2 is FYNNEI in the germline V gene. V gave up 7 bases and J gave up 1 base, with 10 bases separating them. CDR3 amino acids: CASKGQGNTEAFF. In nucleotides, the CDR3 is TGTGCCAGCAAGGGGCAGGGGAACACTGAAGCTTTCTTT.

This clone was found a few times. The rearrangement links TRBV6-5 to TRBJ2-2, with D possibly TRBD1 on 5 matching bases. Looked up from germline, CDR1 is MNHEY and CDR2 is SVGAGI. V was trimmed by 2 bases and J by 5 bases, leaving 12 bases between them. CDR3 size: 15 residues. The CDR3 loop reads CASSYSRGDTGELFF. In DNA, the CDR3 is TGTGCCAGCAGTTACAGTAGGGGTGATACCGGGGAGCTGTTTTTT.

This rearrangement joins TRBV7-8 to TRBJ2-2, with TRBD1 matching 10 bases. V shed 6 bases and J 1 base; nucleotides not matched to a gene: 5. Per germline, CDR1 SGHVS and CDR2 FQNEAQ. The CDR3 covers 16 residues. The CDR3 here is CASRRQGAVNTGELFF. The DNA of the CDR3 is TGTGCCAGCAGACGACAGGGGGCCGTGAACACCGGGGAGCTGTTTTTT.

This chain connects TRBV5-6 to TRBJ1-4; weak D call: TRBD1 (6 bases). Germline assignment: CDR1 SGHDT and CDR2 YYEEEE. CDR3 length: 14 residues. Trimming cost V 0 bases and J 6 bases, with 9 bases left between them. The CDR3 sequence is CASSLGQAHEKLFF. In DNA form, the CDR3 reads TGTGCCAGCAGCTTGGGACAGGCCCATGAAAAACTGTTTTTT.

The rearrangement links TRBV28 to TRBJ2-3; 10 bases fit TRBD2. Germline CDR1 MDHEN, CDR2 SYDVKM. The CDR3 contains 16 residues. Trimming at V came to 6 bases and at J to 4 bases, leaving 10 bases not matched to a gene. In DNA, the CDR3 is TGTGCCAGCAGCCCTCCTCAGCGGGGGGGCTCAGATACGCAGTATTTT. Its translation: CASSPPQRGGSDTQYF.

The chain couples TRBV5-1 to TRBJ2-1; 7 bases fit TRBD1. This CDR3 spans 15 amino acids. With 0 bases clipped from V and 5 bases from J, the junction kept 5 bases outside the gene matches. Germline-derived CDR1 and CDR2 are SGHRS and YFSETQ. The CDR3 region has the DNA TGCGCCAGCAGCTTGGGGACAGGATATAACAATGAGCAGTTCTTC. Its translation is CASSLGTGYNNEQFF.

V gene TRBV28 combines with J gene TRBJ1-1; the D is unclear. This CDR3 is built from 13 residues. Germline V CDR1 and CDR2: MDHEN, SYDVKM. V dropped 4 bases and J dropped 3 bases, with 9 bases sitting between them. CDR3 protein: CASSSYRDTEAFF. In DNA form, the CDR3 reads TGTGCCAGCAGTTCTTATAGAGACACTGAAGCTTTCTTT.

Here the CDR3 DNA reads TGTGCCAGCAGCGATAAGACAGGGTCGCGGGAAAAACTGTTTTTT. Translation gives CASSDKTGSREKLFF. This chain joins TRBV7-6 and TRBJ1-4, with 7 positions matching TRBD1. This CDR3 is built from 15 residues. Germline CDR1 reads SGHVS; CDR2 reads FNYEAQ. Trimming at V came to 5 bases and at J to 8 bases, leaving 11 bases not matched to a gene.

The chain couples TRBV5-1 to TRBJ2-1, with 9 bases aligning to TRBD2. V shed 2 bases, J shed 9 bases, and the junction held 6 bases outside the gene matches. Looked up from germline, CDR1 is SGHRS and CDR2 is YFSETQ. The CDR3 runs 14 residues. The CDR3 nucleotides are TGCGCCAGCAGCTTTGCGGGGGGGGACCGTGAGCAGTTCTTC. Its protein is CASSFAGGDREQFF. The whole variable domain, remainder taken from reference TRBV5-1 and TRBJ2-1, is KAGVTQTPRYLIKTRGQQVTLSCSPISGHRSVSWYQQTPGQGLQFLFEYFSETQRNKGNFPGRFSGRQFSNSRSEMNVSTLELGDSALYLCASSFAGGDREQFFGPGTRLTVL.

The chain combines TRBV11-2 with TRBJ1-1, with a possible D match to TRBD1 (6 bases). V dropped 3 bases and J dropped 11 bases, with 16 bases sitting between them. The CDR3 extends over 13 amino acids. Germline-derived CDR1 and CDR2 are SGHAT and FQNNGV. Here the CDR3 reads CASSFQSGERAFF. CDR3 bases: TGTGCCAGCAGCTTCCAGTCAGGGGAAAGGGCTTTCTTT.

The CDR3 bases are TGTGCCAGCAGCCCTCCCGCGCTAGCGGGGACCACAGATACGCAGTATTTT. Its protein is CASSPPALAGTTDTQYF. The rearrangement joins TRBV7-9 to TRBJ2-3, with TRBD2 identical over 9 bases. The ends lost 5 bases at V and 2 bases at J; junction bases unmatched: 11. The CDR3 contains 17 residues. Germline CDR1 is SEHNR and CDR2 is FQNEAQ (reference sequence). Variable domain in full (rest from reference TRBV7-9 and TRBJ2-3): DTGVSQNPRHKITKRGQNVTFRCDPISEHNRLYWYRQTLGQGPEFLTYFQNEAQLEKSRLLSDRFSAERPKGSFSTLEIQRTEQGDSAMYLCASSPPALAGTTDTQYFGPGTRLTVL.

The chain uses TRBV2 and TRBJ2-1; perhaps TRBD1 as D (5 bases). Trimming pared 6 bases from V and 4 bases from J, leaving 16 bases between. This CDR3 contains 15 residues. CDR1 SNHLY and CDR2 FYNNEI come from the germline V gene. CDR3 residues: CASRETGTNYNEQFF. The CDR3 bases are TGTGCCAGCAGGGAAACAGGTACCAATTACAATGAGCAGTTCTTC. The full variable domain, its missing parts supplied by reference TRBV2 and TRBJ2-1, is EPEVTQTPSHQVTQMGQEVILRCVPISNHLYFYWYRQILGQKVEFLVSFYNNEISEKSEIFDDQFSVERPDGSNFTLKIRSTKLEDSAMYFCASRETGTNYNEQFFGPGTRLTVL.

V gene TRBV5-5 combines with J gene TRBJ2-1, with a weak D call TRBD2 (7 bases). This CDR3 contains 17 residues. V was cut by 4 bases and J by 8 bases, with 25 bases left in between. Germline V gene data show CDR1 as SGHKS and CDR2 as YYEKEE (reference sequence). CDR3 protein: CASSPLGGDFQSDEQFF. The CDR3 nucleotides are TGTGCCAGCAGCCCACTAGGGGGGGATTTTCAAAGCGATGAGCAGTTCTTC. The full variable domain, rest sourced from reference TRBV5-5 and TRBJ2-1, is DAGVTQSPTHLIKTRGQQVTLRCSPISGHKSVSWYQQVLGQGPQFIFQYYEKEERGRGNFPDRFSARQFPNYSSELNVNALLLGDSALYLCASSPLGGDFQSDEQFFGPGTRLTVL.